Listed below are T cell receptor beta chains from one sample, sequenced in a study of cytomegalovirus exposure and HLA in healthy donors. Assay: immunoSEQ multiplex PCR; the TCRdb copy retains only in-frame clones and omits some. Here the sample spans fewer than 150,000 clones, 75% to 80% being singletons. The material sequenced was PBMCs. These receptors all come from a young man in good health and CMV-seronegative. CDR3s include the opening cysteine and the closing phenylalanine or tryptophan. D genes are given only for firm matches. Clone sizes are given selectively: once, few, many, or a class where the clone is expanded.

j_call	v_call	clone_size	d_call	cdr3_aa	cdr3_nt
TRBJ1-2	TRBV5-1	NA	TRBD1	CASSPKGQGERYGYTF	TGCGCCAGCAGCCCCAAGGGACAGGGGGAGCGCTATGGCTACACCTTC
TRBJ2-2	TRBV10-3	once	TRBD2	CAIEASGYLSGELFF	TGTGCCATCGAGGCTAGCGGCTACCTCTCCGGGGAGCTGTTTTTT
TRBJ2-1	TRBV20-1	NA	TRBD2	CSASLGGEQFF	TGCAGTGCTAGTTTGGGAGGGGAGCAGTTCTTC
TRBJ2-3	TRBV5-1	few	TRBD2	CASSRGLAGIGSSTDTQYF	TGCGCCAGCAGCCGGGGACTAGCGGGGATAGGGTCTAGCACAGATACGCAGTATTTT
TRBJ2-1	TRBV10-3	NA	TRBD2	CAISEAGTSGRARYNEQFF	TGTGCCATCAGTGAGGCCGGGACTAGCGGGAGGGCCAGATACAATGAGCAGTTCTTC
TRBJ1-5	TRBV14	few	NA	CASSPRSGGPIPNGYSNQPQHF	TGTGCCAGCAGCCCTAGAAGCGGGGGGCCTATTCCAAATGGGTATAGCAATCAGCCCCAGCATTTT
TRBJ2-5	TRBV6-5	NA	NA	CASSYSRAGTEETQYF	TGTGCCAGCAGTTACTCGAGGGCGGGAACAGAAGAGACCCAGTACTTC
TRBJ2-7	TRBV6-5	NA	NA	CASSYQGDVAYEQYF	TGTGCCAGCAGTTACCAGGGCGATGTAGCCTACGAGCAGTACTTC
TRBJ1-1	TRBV5-1	NA	NA	CASSLVQGPNTEAFF	TGCGCCAGCAGCTTGGTACAGGGACCGAACACTGAAGCTTTCTTT
TRBJ2-1	TRBV5-1	NA	TRBD2	CASAPSGLTYNEQFF	TGCGCCAGCGCCCCTAGCGGATTGACCTACAATGAGCAGTTCTTC
TRBJ2-7	TRBV7-9	NA	NA	CASSSLVDNGPHFSYEQYF	TGTGCCAGCAGCTCCCTAGTGGACAACGGACCGCACTTCTCCTACGAGCAGTACTTC
TRBJ2-5	TRBV6-6	few	NA	CASSPRAGMETQYF	TGTGCCAGCAGTCCCAGGGCGGGAATGGAGACCCAGTACTTC
TRBJ2-7	TRBV19	NA	NA	CASSFSGSYEQYF	TGTGCCAGTAGTTTTAGCGGCTCCTACGAGCAGTACTTC
TRBJ1-1	TRBV5-6	NA	NA	CASSTHTEAFF	TGTGCCAGCAGCACACACACTGAAGCTTTCTTT
TRBJ2-2	TRBV5-1	NA	TRBD1	CASSLDIITGGTGELFF	TGCGCCAGCAGCTTGGATATAATTACAGGGGGCACCGGGGAGCTGTTTTTT
TRBJ2-1	TRBV4-1	NA	NA	CASSQDPRDSLNNEQFF	TGCGCCAGCAGCCAAGATCCTCGAGACTCCCTAAACAATGAGCAGTTCTTC
TRBJ2-5	TRBV9	NA	TRBD1	CASSVDPGTEAQYF	TGTGCCAGCAGCGTAGATCCAGGGACAGAGGCCCAGTACTTC
TRBJ1-5	TRBV18	few	TRBD1	CASSPTDRGDSNQPQHF	TGTGCCAGCTCACCTACGGACAGGGGGGATAGCAATCAGCCCCAGCATTTT
TRBJ2-7	TRBV5-1	NA	NA	CASSWDTFNYEQYF	TGCGCCAGCAGCTGGGACACCTTCAACTACGAGCAGTACTTC
TRBJ2-5	TRBV5-1	NA	NA	CASSLGAIQETQYF	TGCGCCAGCAGCTTGGGGGCAATTCAAGAGACCCAGTACTTC
TRBJ2-5	TRBV6-6	NA	TRBD2	CASRGGGEETQYF	TGTGCCAGCAGGGGGGGAGGGGAGGAGACCCAGTACTTC
TRBJ2-5	TRBV7-9	few	TRBD1	CASSPRTGPGETQYF	TGTGCCAGCAGCCCCCGGACAGGGCCGGGAGAGACCCAGTACTTC
TRBJ2-7	TRBV5-8	NA	TRBD1	CASSIGQGSYEQYF	TGTGCCAGCAGCATTGGACAGGGATCCTACGAGCAGTACTTC
TRBJ2-2	TRBV6-1	NA	NA	CASSAPPGQNTGELFF	TGTGCCAGCAGTGCCCCCCCGGGACAGAACACCGGGGAGCTGTTTTTT
TRBJ2-5	TRBV5-5	NA	NA	CASSSLPTSQETQYF	TGTGCCAGCAGCTCTTTACCGACTAGCCAAGAGACCCAGTACTTC
TRBJ1-1	TRBV5-1	NA	TRBD1	CASSLGTGDMNTEAFF	TGCGCCAGCAGCTTGGGGACAGGAGATATGAACACTGAAGCTTTCTTT
TRBJ2-7	TRBV5-1	NA	TRBD2	CASIGLAGGEQYF	TGCGCCAGCATAGGACTAGCGGGAGGCGAGCAGTACTTC
TRBJ2-7	TRBV19	few	TRBD2	CASSKRDSGTFPSSYEQYF	TGTGCCAGTAGTAAGAGGGATAGCGGGACTTTTCCAAGCTCCTACGAGCAGTACTTC
TRBJ2-3	TRBV10-1	NA	NA	CASNPGGTTDTQYF	TGCGCCAGCAATCCAGGGGGGACGACAGATACGCAGTATTTT
TRBJ1-2	TRBV5-1	NA	NA	CASSLGSLQGGYGYTF	TGCGCCAGCAGCTTGGGGTCTCTCCAGGGCGGATATGGCTACACCTTC
TRBJ1-2	TRBV5-5	NA	TRBD1	CASTPTGGGYGYTF	TGTGCCAGCACCCCGACAGGGGGGGGCTATGGCTACACCTTC
TRBJ2-5	TRBV2	NA	NA	CASSEQGRETQYF	TGTGCCAGCAGTGAACAGGGGCGGGAGACCCAGTACTTC
TRBJ1-1	TRBV18	few	TRBD1	CASSPGDRNTEAFF	TGTGCCAGCTCACCGGGGGACAGGAACACTGAAGCTTTCTTT
TRBJ2-1	TRBV18	NA	TRBD1	CASSPTGQGVNEQFF	TGTGCCAGCTCACCAACGGGACAGGGGGTTAATGAGCAGTTCTTC
TRBJ2-5	TRBV4-1	NA	NA	CASSQVLSLMGETQYF	TGCGCCAGCAGCCAAGTACTTAGCTTAATGGGAGAGACCCAGTACTTC
TRBJ2-2	TRBV11-2	NA	TRBD2	CASSLEVLAGGRTGELFF	TGTGCCAGCAGCTTAGAGGTCCTAGCGGGAGGACGCACCGGGGAGCTGTTTTTT
TRBJ2-7	TRBV7-9	NA	NA	CASSLAVQGMASQYF	TGTGCCAGCAGCTTAGCGGTTCAGGGAATGGCCTCGCAGTACTTC
TRBJ1-6	TRBV30	NA	NA	CAWSRGVDSPLHF	TGTGCCTGGAGTCGGGGGGTTGATTCACCCCTCCACTTT
TRBJ2-1	TRBV7-7	few	NA	CASSLSSAVPDNEQFF	TGTGCTAGCAGCTTGTCTAGCGCCGTACCAGACAATGAGCAGTTCTTC
TRBJ2-7	TRBV5-4	NA	TRBD1	CASSLMGQGAYEQYF	TGTGCCAGCAGCTTGATGGGACAGGGCGCCTACGAGCAGTACTTC
TRBJ2-7	TRBV2	few	NA	CASRSTGPGFEQYF	TGTGCCAGCAGGAGTACAGGGCCCGGGTTCGAGCAGTACTTC
TRBJ2-1	TRBV6-4	NA	TRBD1	CASSQQGAVYNEQFF	TGTGCCAGCAGCCAACAGGGGGCCGTTTACAATGAGCAGTTCTTC
TRBJ1-3	TRBV20-1	NA	NA	CSAPYGELYF	TGCAGTGCCCCTTATGGAGAGTTATATTTT
TRBJ1-3	TRBV6-1	NA	NA	CASSASTGSGNTIYF	TGTGCCAGCAGTGCGTCGACGGGCTCTGGAAACACCATATATTTT
TRBJ1-3	TRBV9	NA	NA	CASSVQSGNTIYF	TGTGCCAGCAGCGTACAGTCTGGAAACACCATATATTTT